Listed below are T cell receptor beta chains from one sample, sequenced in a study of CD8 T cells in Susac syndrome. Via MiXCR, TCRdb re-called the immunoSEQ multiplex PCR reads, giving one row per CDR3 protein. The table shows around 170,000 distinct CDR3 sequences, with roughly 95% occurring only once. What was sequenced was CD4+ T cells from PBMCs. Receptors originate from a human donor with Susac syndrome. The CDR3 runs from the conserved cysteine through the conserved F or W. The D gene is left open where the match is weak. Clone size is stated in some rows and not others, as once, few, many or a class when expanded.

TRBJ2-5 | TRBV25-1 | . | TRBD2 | TGTGCCAGCAGTGAATTTTTCCTGGGACTAACAGAGACCCAGTACTTC | CASSEFFLGLTETQYF
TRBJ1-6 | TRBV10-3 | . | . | TGTGCCATCAGTGAAACCCAGGGGCTCGCAGCGTATAATTCACCCCTCCACTTT | CAISETQGLAAYNSPLHF
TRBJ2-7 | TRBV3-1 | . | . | TGTGCCAGCGGCCTACAGGGAGCCTACGAGCAGTACTTC | CASGLQGAYEQYF
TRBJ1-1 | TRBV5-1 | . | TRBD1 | TGCGCCAGCACAAAACAGGGGAGTGGTGTTATCGCTGAAGCTTTCTTT | CASTKQGSGVIAEAFF
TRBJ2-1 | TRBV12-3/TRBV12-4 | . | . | TGTGCCAGCAGTACCGGGGCCCTCGGTTACAATGAGCAGTTCTTC | CASSTGALGYNEQFF
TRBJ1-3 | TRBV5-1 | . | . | TGCGCCAGCAGCTTGACGGGGGTTGGAAACACCATATATTTT | CASSLTGVGNTIYF
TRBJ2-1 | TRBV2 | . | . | TGTGCCAGCAGTGAACCGACCGAGCAGTTCTTC | CASSEPTEQFF
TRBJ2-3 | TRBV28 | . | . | TGTGCCAGCTCAGTCCCGAGCGCAGATACGCAGTATTTT | CASSVPSADTQYF
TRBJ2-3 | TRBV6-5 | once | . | . | CASSSSDRDFYF
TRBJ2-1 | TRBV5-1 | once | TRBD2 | TGCGCCAGCAGCTTCCTTCGGGGGGGCCTACTAGCGGGATCCTACAATGAGCAGTTCTTC | CASSFLRGGLLAGSYNEQFF
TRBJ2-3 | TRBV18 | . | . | TGTGCCAGCTCACCAGTCTCAGATACGCAGTATTTT | CASSPVSDTQYF
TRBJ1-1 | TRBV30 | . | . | TGTGCCTGGAGTGCCGGGTGGGCTGAAGCTTTCTTT | CAWSAGWAEAFF
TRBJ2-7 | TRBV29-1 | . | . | TGCAGCGTCGGACAAGCCTACGAGCAGTACTTC | CSVGQAYEQYF
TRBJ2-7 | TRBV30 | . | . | TGTGCCTGGAGTGTTTTAGGGGACGAGCAGTACTTC | CAWSVLGDEQYF
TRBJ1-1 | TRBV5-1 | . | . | TGCGCCAGCAGACTAGGAGAGGGACATCTCGGCACTGAAGCTTTCTTT | CASRLGEGHLGTEAFF
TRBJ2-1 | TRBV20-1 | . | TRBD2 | TGCAGTGCATCACTAGCGGGGGGCCACAATGAGCAGTTCTTC | CSASLAGGHNEQFF
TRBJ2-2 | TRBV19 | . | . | TGTGCCAGTACCACTTTCTTCGCAGGGAACACCGGGGAGCTGTTTTTT | CASTTFFAGNTGELFF
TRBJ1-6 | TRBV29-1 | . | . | TGCAGCGTTAAGTTGGCCGCCGGGGCCCTCCACTTT | CSVKLAAGALHF
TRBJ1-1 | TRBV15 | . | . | TGTGCCACCAGCAGAGAGGCCGGAGGCCTAGGATGGGTTTTCTTT | CATSREAGGLGWVFF
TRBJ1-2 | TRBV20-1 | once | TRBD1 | TGCAGAGCAAAGGGACAGGGGATTGGCTACACCTTC | CRAKGQGIGYTF
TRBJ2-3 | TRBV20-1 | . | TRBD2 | TGCAGTGCTAGTGAGAGAGCGGGGGGGCGCACAGATACGCAGTATTTT | CSASERAGGRTDTQYF
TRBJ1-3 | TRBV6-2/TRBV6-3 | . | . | TGTGCCAGCAGTCCAGGAACCTCTGGAAACACCATATATTTT | CASSPGTSGNTIYF
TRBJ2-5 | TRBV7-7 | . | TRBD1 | TGTGCCAGCAGCCCGAGGACAGGTCAAGAGACCCAGTACTTC | CASSPRTGQETQYF
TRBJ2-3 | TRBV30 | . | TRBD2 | TGTGCCTGGACCCCGGGACTAGCGGTACTAGATACGCAGTATTTT | CAWTPGLAVLDTQYF
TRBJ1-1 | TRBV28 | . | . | TGTGCCAGCAGTTTACAACCCGGGAACACTGAAGCTTTCTTT | CASSLQPGNTEAFF
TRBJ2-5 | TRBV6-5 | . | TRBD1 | TGTGCCAGCAGTTCGGGACAGGGGGAGACCCAGTACTTC | CASSSGQGETQYF
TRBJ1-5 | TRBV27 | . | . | TGTGCCAGCAGACGGATGGATAGACCTTTGCAGCCCCAGCATTTT | CASRRMDRPLQPQHF
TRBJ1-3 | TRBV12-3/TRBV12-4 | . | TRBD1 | TGTGCCAGCAGTCCGTACAGGGGGCGCTTTTCTGGAAACACCATATATTTT | CASSPYRGRFSGNTIYF
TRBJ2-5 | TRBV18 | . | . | TGTGCCAGCTCACCAGGGGTCGAGACCCAGTACTTC | CASSPGVETQYF
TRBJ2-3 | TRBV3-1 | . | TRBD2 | TGTGCCAGCAGCCAAGGGCGAGCGGGGGGGCCGCAGTATTTT | CASSQGRAGGPQYF
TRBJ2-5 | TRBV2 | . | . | TGTGCCAGCAGTGAGATGGAGACCCAGTACTTC | CASSEMETQYF
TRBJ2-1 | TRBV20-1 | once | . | TGCAGTGCTAGTAAGCCGTTGGCCCTCAGTAATGAGCAGTTCTTC | CSASKPLALSNEQFF
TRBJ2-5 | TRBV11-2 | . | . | TGTGCCAGCAGCTTAGATCGGGGAACCCAGTACTTC | CASSLDRGTQYF
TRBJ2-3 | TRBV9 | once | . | TGTGCCAGCAGCGTAGAAGGCAGGAGCACAGATACGCAGTATTTT | CASSVEGRSTDTQYF
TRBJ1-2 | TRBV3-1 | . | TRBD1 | TGTGCCAGCAGCCAGGGAACCGAAGTAGCCGGGACAGGGAGTCGAGGCTACACCTTC | CASSQGTEVAGTGSRGYTF
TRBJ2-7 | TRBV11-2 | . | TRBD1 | TGTGCCAGCAGCTTGGGACAGCTAACACCCTACGAGCAGTACTTC | CASSLGQLTPYEQYF
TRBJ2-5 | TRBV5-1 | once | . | TGCGCCAGCAGCTCAGGGACGGCGGGGGAGACCCAGTACTTC | CASSSGTAGETQYF
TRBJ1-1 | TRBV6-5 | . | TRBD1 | TGTGCCAGCAGTTGGGGACAGGGGGCGGCTTTCTTT | CASSWGQGAAFF
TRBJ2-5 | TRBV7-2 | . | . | TGTGCCAGCAGCCCGTCGAGGGGCCAGTACTTC | CASSPSRGQYF
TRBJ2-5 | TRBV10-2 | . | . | TGCGCCAGCAGTGAGTGGGGTACCGGGGCGGAGACCCAGTACTTC | CASSEWGTGAETQYF
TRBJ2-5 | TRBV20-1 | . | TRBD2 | TGCAGTGCCTCTGAGCAGACTTCGGGACTAGGTCGGGGGACCCAGTACTTC | CSASEQTSGLGRGTQYF
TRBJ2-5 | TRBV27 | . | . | TGTGCCAGCAGTTTATCCCCCCACGGGGAGACCCAGTACTTC | CASSLSPHGETQYF
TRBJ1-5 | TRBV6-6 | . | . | TGTGCCAGCAGCTACCGGGGTGGTAGTCAGCCCCAGCATTTT | CASSYRGGSQPQHF
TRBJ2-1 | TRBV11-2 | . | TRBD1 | TGTGCCAGCAGCTTTCGGACAGGGCCCCCCGCTGAGCAGTTCTTC | CASSFRTGPPAEQFF
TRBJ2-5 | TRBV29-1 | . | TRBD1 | TGCAGCGGCACAACGCCAGACAGGGTAGGGGAGACCCAGTACTTC | CSGTTPDRVGETQYF
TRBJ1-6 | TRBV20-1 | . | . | TGCAGTGCTAGCGGTCCTAATTCACCCCTCCACTTT | CSASGPNSPLHF
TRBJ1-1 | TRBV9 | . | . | TGTGCCAGCAGCCGCGTAGACACTGAAGCTTTCTTT | CASSRVDTEAFF
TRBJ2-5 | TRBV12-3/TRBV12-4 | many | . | TGTGCCAGCAGCTTGGAAGAGACCCAGTACTTC | CASSLEETQYF